This T cell receptor (beta chain) was identified during a study of response to subunit inactivated influenza vaccine. TCRdb recomputed calls from the RT-PCR reads with MiXCR, one row per CDR3 protein. The sample consists of over 400,000 distinct CDR3 sequences, over 10% of them appearing once. As concerns this clonotype: The antigen remains undetermined.

This CDR3 contains 15 residues. The germline V gene has CDR1 SGHTA and CDR2 FQGNSA. Trimming removed 1 base from V and 5 bases from J; junction bases left unmatched: 4. Findings and limits, study-wide: The study's authors posited that every seasonal influenza vaccination enlists few new T cells.

The V gene is TRBV7-2, the J gene TRBJ1-5, with 8 nucleotides matching TRBD1. Sequencing was performed on PBMCs from blood, taken about 6 weeks after vaccination. The sequence was obtained from a man in his forties or fifties who received an inactivated influenza vaccine. The CDR3 is CASSLGTDRDQPQHF. CDR3 bases: TGTGCCAGCAGCTTAGGGACGGACAGGGATCAGCCCCAGCATTTT.